This T cell receptor beta chain was observed in a study of human T cells and chemical hapten exposure (dated by TCRdb to the early 2020s). About the investigation overall: For sensitization, 2% DPC in acetone was applied to a roughly 2 cm by roughly 2 cm area of upper inner arm skin. This study followed changes in the peripheral blood TCR repertoire in vivo during primary and secondary sensitization of alopecia patients to the hapten diphenylcyclopropenone (DPC). Libraries were pooled for sequencing, and variation in per-sample TCR yields was attributed mainly to small differences in library volumes within the pool. Patch testing was done on the upper back using Finn chambers containing 0.01% DPC, and results were scored after 6 days according to International Contact Dermatitis Research Group standards. Weekly therapeutic DPC doses were additionally applied to the scalp of patients throughout the roughly 22-week study period. Most of the patients in the cohort were female, and the cohort covered alopecia areata with under or over 50% scalp involvement, alopecia totalis and alopecia universalis. Approximately 28 alopecia patients provided blood for TCR sequencing at one to four time points (pre-sensitization, 2, 6 and 24 weeks). Blood samples were taken from patients before sensitization (week 0) and at 2, 6 and about 24 weeks after DPC sensitization.

As encoded in the germline V gene, CDR1 is SQVTM while CDR2 is ANQGSEA. V is shortened by 6 bases, J by 6 bases, and the region joining them spans 15 bases. The CDR3 measures 12 amino acids from cysteine to phenylalanine. Only the CDR3 DNA stays, 36 bases, in frame from base 1. Of note for this clonotype: Its cognate antigen has yet to be identified. One base away there is no much larger clone; base qualities are not given.

What the time point label conveys for this sample: patch test 2, 6 weeks after DPC sensitization. The sample's treatment or condition, from its label and the paper: therapeutic diphenylcyclopropenone sensitization with weekly scalp DPC. At every patch-test visit, the blood draw took place before the patch test was put on. To be eligible, patients had to be aged 18 to 70, diagnosed with alopecia and judged suitable for DPC therapy, while pregnant patients were excluded. Total RNA was isolated from unfractionated whole blood collected in Tempus Blood RNA tubes. Beyond this particular receptor, the publication reports: Significantly more large CDR3 similarity clusters were formed by expanded TCRs than by pre-sensitization or healthy control sets, consistent with antigen-driven responses. The number of PT1 expanded TCRs positively correlated with patch test score, significant at thresholds 8, 16 and 32 but not 4. All patients had alopecia, a presumed autoimmune disease, so their immune response might differ from that of healthy individuals. Repeated subsampling changed both the strength of the expansion versus patch-test correlation and the threshold at which the correlation became significant. DPC sensitization did not change how many TCRs were above 1 in 1000 frequency, and no evidence was found of alterations in global repertoire structure.

Receptor amplification or capture employed RACE. The data were produced on a NextSeq 500. During library preparation, unique molecular identifiers were attached to individual cDNA molecules so that TCRs could be counted quantitatively and reproducibly. From each blood RNA sample, both TCR alpha and TCR beta chains were sequenced. As for the authors' bioinformatics: The median number of TCRs per sample was approximately 98,000, ranging from roughly 20,000 to 700,000. V, J and CDR3 annotation of the TCR reads was carried out using the Decombinator software suite. For the PS versus PT1 abundance plots, all samples were subsampled to the same number of TCRs (28,000). Expanded TCRs were defined as absent before sensitization and observed at least eight times at the 2-week time point. The public reads were quality trimmed at Q25 with fastp and then assembled into clones with MiXCR by TCRdb, keeping productive beta chains. Every CDR3 protein is listed once, alongside the most common genes and DNA of its rows. TCRdb, rather than the study authors, made the V and J calls. The sample table records 95,000 or so distinct CDR3 sequences; 9.5% to 12% of these occur just once. Clones ranked in the top ten supply 3.2% of the sample.

Sample: whole blood, taken in connection with sensitization to the hapten diphenylcyclopropenone (DPC). The chain links TRBV29-1 with TRBJ2-7, with no reliable assignment of the D segment. The TCR comes from a woman between 40 and 50 years old with alopecia areata. Some clones in this sample may be carry-over from other donors' samples. The nucleotide sequence reads as follows: TGCAGCGTGGGTGACTGGCTCAGCGAGCAGTACTTC. This gives the protein CSVGDWLSEQYF.